This T cell receptor (beta chain) was obtained from a study of early T cells in non-severe SARS-CoV-2 infection. Each cDNA molecule carried a unique molecular identifier. One entry per CDR3 protein, called by TCRdb with MiXCR from the 5' RACE reads. The sample includes 28,000 or so distinct CDR3 sequences, around 4.2% seen only once; the top ten take around 8.5%. This clonotype came up many times. This CDR3 is 14 amino acids long. V lost 4 bases to trimming and J lost 8 bases; unmatched junction nucleotides: 5. In germline, CDR1 is MNHEY, CDR2 SVGAGI. The receptor's source is an adult who was a healthcare worker with PCR-confirmed SARS-CoV-2 infection or an uninfected control (not recorded which). Material: whole blood. V gene TRBV6-5 combines with J gene TRBJ2-1; 10 nucleotides line up with TRBD2. The CDR3 here is CASSWGLAIDEQFF. In nucleotides, the CDR3 is TGTGCCAGCAGTTGGGGACTAGCGATCGATGAGCAGTTCTTC.